This TCR beta chain is from a study of Ad26.COV2.S vaccination and SARS-CoV-2 variants (dated by TCRdb to about 2021). In the study overall: Donors in the vaccine arm were drawn from COV1001, a phase I-IIa trial of Ad26.COV2.S in healthy adults that was multicentre, randomized, double-blind and placebo-controlled. Ad26.COV2.S was administered intramuscularly at 5 x 10^10 or 1 x 10^11 viral particles, either as a single shot or as two shots given 56 days apart. Trial participants were randomized into five groups of five: low-dose or high-dose Ad26.COV2.S given once or twice, or placebo on both occasions. A total of approximately 30 samples were included in the TCR-sequenced set, comprising some 20 Ad26.COV2.S vaccine recipients, 5 placebo recipients and 8 SARS-CoV-2 convalescent individuals. TCRbeta repertoire sequencing was used to assess the specificity and breadth of SARS-CoV-2-reactive T cell receptors after Ad26.COV2.S vaccination. Investigators remained blinded to trial group allocation during experiments and outcome assessment.

TCRbeta CDR3 regions were sequenced with the immunoSEQ Assay. After extraction, genomic DNA underwent amplification by bias-controlled multiplex PCR, followed by high-throughput sequencing. The published analysis was carried out like this. To quantify the absolute abundance of every unique TCRbeta CDR3 region, sequences were collapsed and filtered. Usable DNA was measured by amplifying reference genes present in all nucleated cells, and TCRbeta template counts were normalized to that usable DNA to estimate T cell fraction. Repertoire TCRs were annotated as SARS-CoV-2-specific when V gene, CDR3 amino acid sequence and J gene were exactly matched to a known reactive TCR set. The reference SARS-CoV-2 TCR set was obtained from MIRA and was filtered for enrichment in COVID-19-positive ImmuneCODE repertoires, whereby public or cross-reactive TCRs were removed. Using the MIRA antigens, annotated TCRs were further analysed by specific ORF or by position within an ORF. Breadth was defined as the number of annotated unique rearrangements divided by the total number of unique productive rearrangements, and depth was defined as the summed frequency of the annotated unique rearrangements. Two-sided Wilcoxon rank-sum tests were applied when comparing TCR breadth between groups. This is the immuneACCESS table as TCRdb keeps it, with only in-frame sequences that have V and J called. A part of the clones is gone; compared with another copy, unresolved V genes explain less than half, and the rest is unexplained. The DNA was the basis for D and trimming; V, J and clone size are from that table. The sample table shows some 240,000 clones, and 87% are seen once. Clones ranked in the top ten supply roughly 3% of the sample.

The sample's treatment or condition label is to be understood as: 19 received Ad26.COV2.S at low or high dose, single or two shots; five or six received placebo; per-sample allocation not given. For vaccine and placebo recipients, the sequenced repertoires came from samples collected on day 63 after the first injection. In Cohort 1b, 20 to 25 adults aged 18-55 years were enrolled at a single site in Boston, USA, between 29 July and 7 August 2020. Ad26.COV2.S was a replication-incompetent adenovirus type 26 vector that expressed a prefusion-stabilized SARS-CoV-2 spike protein derived from the original Wuhan strain. The V end gives up 5 bases and the J end 2 bases, leaving 1 base in the junction not matched to a gene. From the cysteine up to the phenylalanine, the CDR3 has a length of 13 residues. CDR3 DNA only is kept here, 39 bases in frame from base 1. In the germline V gene (reference sequence), CDR1 corresponds to GTSNPN and CDR2 to SVGIG.

Findings and caveats that apply to the study as a whole: The study was not powered to compare responses between vaccine doses or regimens. It was noted by the authors that total T cell responses may have been underestimated by the TCR breadth and depth analyses. Compared with placebo recipients, Ad26.COV2.S recipients showed higher spike-specific TCR breadth (P = 0.0014). After vaccination, spike-specific CD8+ and CD4+ T cell responses were reported to show substantial breadth. Vaccine and placebo recipients had comparable non-spike TCR breadth, which fits with the vaccine containing only spike.

On this clone: Its antigen is unknown. The input lacks base qualities; no much larger clone sits a single base away.

The receptor's source is a person aged 18 to 65 who received the Ad26.COV2.S COVID-19 vaccine or a placebo. The V gene is TRBV30 and the J gene is TRBJ2-2; 8 bases in between match TRBD1. Material: peripheral blood, obtained in a trial of Ad26.COV2.S vaccine versus placebo. Here is the DNA: TGTGCCTGGGGGACAGGAAACACCGGGGAGCTGTTTTTT. Its protein is CAWGTGNTGELFF.